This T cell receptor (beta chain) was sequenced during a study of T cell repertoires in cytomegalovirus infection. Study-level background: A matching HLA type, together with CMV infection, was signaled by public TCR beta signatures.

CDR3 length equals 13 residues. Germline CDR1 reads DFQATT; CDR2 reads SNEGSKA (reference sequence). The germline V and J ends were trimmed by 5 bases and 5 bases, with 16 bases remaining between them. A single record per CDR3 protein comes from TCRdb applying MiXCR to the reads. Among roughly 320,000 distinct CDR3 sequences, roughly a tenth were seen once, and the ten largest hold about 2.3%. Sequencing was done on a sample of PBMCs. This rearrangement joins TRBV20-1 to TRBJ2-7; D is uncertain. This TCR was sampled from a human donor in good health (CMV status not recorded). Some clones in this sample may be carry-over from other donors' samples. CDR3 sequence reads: CSAPRPGFNEQYV. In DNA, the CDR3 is TGCAGTGCTCCCCGGCCGGGTTTTAACGAGCAGTACGTC.